This entry features one T cell receptor beta chain sequence. The antigen is unknown. This specimen comes from a study of T cells in localized non-small cell lung cancer. Overall study findings and caveats: Adjacent lung was found to contain a median roughly 50 of the top 100 tumor clones. Elevated blood T cell density was associated with longer overall survival.

Method: immunoSEQ multiplex PCR; TCRdb's copy keeps in-frame clones and lacks some. The data show 70,000 to 95,000 clones, around 90% seen once. The CDR3 sequence is 16 residues long. CDR1 and CDR2 from the germline V gene are MNHEY and SMNVEV (reference sequence). The V segment lost 5 bases and the J segment 15 bases; nucleotides outside the gene matches: 16. Material: PBMCs, obtained before any cancer treatment. This TCR derives from a woman aged 35 to 69 with stage II squamous cell lung carcinoma. V is TRBV27 and J is TRBJ1-6; 10 bases map to TRBD1. CDR3 amino acids: CASSRRQGANKLFLHF. The CDR3 DNA reads TGTGCCAGCAGTCGAAGACAGGGGGCTAACAAGTTATTCCTCCACTTT.